Following are 31 T cell receptor beta chains from one sample sequenced in a study of T-cell reconstitution after alpha-beta-depleted transplantation in children. Unique molecular identifiers were incorporated during preparation of the TCRbeta library. TCRdb itself ran the PCR reads through MiXCR, one entry per CDR3 protein. The sample holds 210,000 or so distinct CDR3 sequences; approximately 10% are singletons and the top ten take 28%. The material sequenced was PBMCs, taken before TCRalphabeta/CD19-depleted stem cell transplant. These receptors were collected from a child under two years old with acute myeloid leukemia, due to receive a stem cell transplant.

There are many counts of this clonotype. This chain joins TRBV3-1 and TRBJ1-5, with D possibly being TRBD1 (5 bases). The CDR3 runs to 16 residues. Germline V gives CDR1 LGHDT, CDR2 YNNKEL (reference sequence). V was clipped by 1 base and J by 3 bases, with 13 bases between them. CDR3 sequence reads: CASSQGGRLYNQPQHF. The CDR3 DNA is TGTGCCAGCAGCCAAGGGGGGAGGCTTTACAATCAGCCCCAGCATTTT.

This clonotype was seen many times. In DNA, the CDR3 is TGTGCCAGCAGTTACTCCTATACCGGGGAGCTGTTTTTT. Amino acids: CASSYSYTGELFF. The chain couples TRBV6-6 to TRBJ2-2; D is unclear. Germline V gene lookup returns CDR1 MNHNY and CDR2 SVGAGI (reference sequence). V was trimmed by 0 bases and J by 5 bases, leaving 4 bases between them. The CDR3 has 13 amino acids.

This clonotype showed up many times. The chain carries TRBV5-1 and TRBJ2-1; D perhaps matches TRBD2 (6 bases). This CDR3 region has 12 residues. V lost 7 bases, J lost 7 bases, and 12 bases lay in between. CDR1 SGHRS and CDR2 YFSETQ come from the germline V gene. The DNA of the CDR3 is TGCGCCAGCGGCGGAGGGGTAAATGAGCAGTTCTTC. It is translated as CASGGGVNEQFF.

This clonotype came up many times. The chain is built from TRBV5-1 and TRBJ2-7; TRBD2 agrees at 9 bases. The CDR3 is 16 amino acids. The germline gives CDR1 SGHRS, CDR2 YFSETQ. Unmatched junction bases numbered 9, after V lost 4 bases and J lost 1 base. The CDR3, as DNA: TGCGCCAGCAGCCGGCACGGGGCGGGAGGGTCCTACGAGCAGTACTTC. Translating it yields CASSRHGAGGSYEQYF.

This clonotype has ten or more counts. The chain links TRBV7-2 to TRBJ1-2; D not resolved. CDR1 is SGHTA, CDR2 FQGNSA, per germline. There are 13 residues in the CDR3. The CDR3 region has the DNA TGTGCTACTCTGACACGAACTAACTATGGCTACACCTTC. This sequence encodes CATLTRTNYGYTF.

This clonotype was seen many times. The chain recombines TRBV6-2 or TRBV6-3 with TRBJ2-7; no firm D call. The CDR3 loop spans 14 amino acids. Between the trimmed V and J ends, which lost 2 bases and 1 base, there was a span of 9 bases. The germline CDR1 and CDR2 sequences are MNHEY and SVGEGT. CDR3 nucleotides: TGTGCCAGCAGTTACCCGACTGGTTCCTACGAGCAGTACTTC. This encodes CASSYPTGSYEQYF.

This clonotype showed up many times. The chain employs TRBV11-2 and TRBJ2-7; 7 bases match TRBD2. With 6 bases clipped from V and 4 bases from J, the junction kept 6 bases outside the gene matches. The length of the CDR3 is 13 residues. Germline V lookup: CDR1 SGHAT, CDR2 FQNNGV. Here the CDR3 DNA reads TGTGCCAGCAGTACGGGACTATCGTACGAGCAGTACTTC. Residues: CASSTGLSYEQYF.

This clonotype was detected ten times or more. The V gene is TRBV6-5, the J gene TRBJ2-3, with TRBD2 matching over 9 bases. There are 15 residues in the CDR3. Germline CDR1 reads MNHEY; CDR2 reads SVGAGI. With V trimmed by 5 bases and J by 1 base, 4 bases remained unmatched. The CDR3 region has the DNA TGTGCCAGCAGTACCTGGACTAGCGGCACAGATACGCAGTATTTT. Residues: CASSTWTSGTDTQYF.

The V and J genes are TRBV12-3 or TRBV12-4 and TRBJ2-2, with 9 bases identical to TRBD1. This CDR3 is 14 amino acids long. The J segment lost 7 bases and the V segment lost 6 bases, leaving 6 bases of the junction unmatched. DNA of the CDR3: TGTGCCAGCAGATTACAGGGGGCGATCGGGGAGCTGTTTTTT. The encoded protein is CASRLQGAIGELFF.

This clonotype was seen a single time. Here the CDR3 omits its conserved ending phenylalanine or tryptophan, so a read error is the likely source. V gene TRBV4-2 combines with J gene TRBJ2-7; D is perhaps TRBD2 (5 bases). V shed 0 bases and J shed 3 bases, with 15 bases lying between them. The length of the CDR3 is 16 residues. In germline, CDR1 is LGHNA, CDR2 YNFKEQ. As DNA, the CDR3 is TGTGCCAGCAGCCAAGATCTTGGGCGGGCCTTCTACGAGCAGTACATC. It codes for CASSQDLGRAFYEQYI.

This clonotype was seen repeatedly, ten times or more. V is TRBV20-1 and J is TRBJ2-3; a weak D match, TRBD2 (6 bases). The germline V gene has CDR1 DFQATT and CDR2 SNEGSKA (reference sequence). The germline V and J ends were trimmed by 4 bases and 1 base, with 18 bases remaining between them. This CDR3 has 16 amino acids. The DNA of the CDR3 is TGCAGTGCTAATCCTCCGAGCGGGTTAGGCACAGATACGCAGTATTTT. It specifies CSANPPSGLGTDTQYF.

As for this clonotype: A single base separates this from a much larger clone, so it may be a read error. The chain joins TRBV6-5 to TRBJ2-7; D possibly uses TRBD1 or TRBD2 (6 bases each). Germline CDR1 and CDR2: MNHEY and SVGAGI. V dropped 2 bases and J dropped 6 bases, with 17 bases sitting between them. This CDR3 spans 15 amino acids. In DNA, the CDR3 is TGTGCCAGCAGTTACCCTGAACAGGGACTGTGCGAGCAGTACTTC. It encodes CASSYPEQGLCEQYF.

This clonotype has a count of ten or more. The rearrangement joins TRBV29-1 to TRBJ2-3; weak D call: TRBD2 (6 bases). V gave up 7 bases and J gave up 1 base, with 9 bases separating them. This CDR3 comprises 12 residues. CDR1 SQVTM and CDR2 ANQGSEA come from the germline V gene. The DNA of the CDR3 is TGCAGCGCGTTAGCGGGCACAGATACGCAGTATTTT. The encoded protein is CSALAGTDTQYF.

The chain links TRBV5-6 to TRBJ1-2; D might be TRBD1 (6 bases). The CDR3 length is 13 residues. V was trimmed by 7 bases and J by 5 bases, leaving 15 bases between them. Germline CDR1 is SGHDT and CDR2 is YYEEEE. CDR3 nucleotide sequence: TGTGCCAGCGGCCCGGGGGGCCTGTATGGCTACACCTTC. Amino acid sequence: CASGPGGLYGYTF.

This clonotype was seen at least ten times. The chain couples TRBV6-5 to TRBJ2-1, with TRBD1 identical over 7 bases. The CDR3 runs to 13 residues. V lost 4 bases, J lost 8 bases, and 5 bases stayed unmatched. Germline-derived CDR1 and CDR2 are MNHEY and SVGAGI. The CDR3 loop is CASSFDRVDEQFF. The CDR3, as DNA: TGTGCCAGCAGTTTTGACAGGGTTGATGAGCAGTTCTTC.

This clonotype was counted ten times or more. The chain uses TRBV23-1 and TRBJ2-5; D is perhaps TRBD2 (6 bases). TRBV23-1 falls under the ORF class, with uncertain function. This CDR3 spans 14 amino acids. Trimming shortened V by 7 bases and J by 5 bases, and 17 bases separated the two germline ends. CDR3 bases: TGCGCCAGCAACCCGATCTGGGAGGTCGAGACCCAGTACTTC. Its protein product is CASNPIWEVETQYF.

The V call is TRBV5-8, the J call TRBJ1-6; tentative D call: TRBD1 (5 bases). With 4 bases removed from V and 0 bases from J, the gap between germline ends came to 14 bases. CDR1 is SGHTS, CDR2 YDEGEE, per germline. The CDR3 runs 17 residues. The CDR3, as DNA: TGTGCCAGCAGCCGGGGAGGGGCCAGCTCCTATAATTCACCCCTCCACTTT. Translation: CASSRGGASSYNSPLHF.

This clonotype was seen at least ten times. This rearrangement joins TRBV18 to TRBJ1-5, with a weak D call TRBD1 (6 bases). CDR1 is KGHSH and CDR2 is LQKENI in the germline V gene. V shed 0 bases and J shed 4 bases, with 19 bases lying between them. CDR3 length equals 18 residues. Written as DNA, the CDR3 is TGTGCCAGCTCACCACCCTCGGGGGGCCCAACCGGTAATCAGCCCCAGCATTTT. This gives the protein CASSPPSGGPTGNQPQHF.

This clonotype was picked up a small number of times. This chain links TRBV11-2 with TRBJ2-2, with D hard to call. Germline CDR1 and CDR2: SGHAT and FQNNGV. Trimming removed 2 bases from V and 4 bases from J, with 5 bases in between. The CDR3 has 13 amino acids. The CDR3 DNA sequence: TGTGCCAGCAGCTTACTTTCCACCGGGGAGCTGTTTTTT. Translating gives CASSLLSTGELFF.

This clonotype was observed at least ten times. This sequence joins TRBV12-3 or TRBV12-4 and TRBJ1-5; no clear D. V lost 5 bases, J lost 9 bases, and 11 bases lay in between. The CDR3 totals 12 residues. The CDR3 DNA is TGTGCCAGCAGTCTCCAAATGGGGCCCCAGCATTTT. It is translated as CASSLQMGPQHF.

This clonotype was recorded many times. V usage is TRBV3-1 and J usage is TRBJ2-3, with 9 bases that match TRBD2. The CDR3 loop spans 18 amino acids. With V trimmed by 4 bases and J by 0 bases, 11 bases remained unmatched. Germline CDR1 LGHDT, CDR2 YNNKEL (reference sequence). CDR3 DNA: TGTGCCAGCAGCCTCCAAGCGGGGGGCCACGCTAGCACAGATACGCAGTATTTT. Translating gives CASSLQAGGHASTDTQYF.

The rearrangement links TRBV30 to TRBJ2-5; D ambiguous. Germline lookup yields CDR1 GTSNPN and CDR2 SVGIG (reference sequence). The CDR3 covers 11 residues. V lost 5 bases, J lost 2 bases, and 6 bases lay in between. The CDR3 DNA is TGTGCCTGGGCCCGGCAAGAGACCCAGTACTTC. This sequence encodes CAWARQETQYF.

Of note for this clonotype: Being one base from a much bigger clone, this may be a read error. This chain links TRBV7-9 with TRBJ1-1; 8 bases are a match to TRBD1. Germline V gene lookup returns CDR1 SEHNR and CDR2 FQNEAQ (reference sequence). The CDR3 is 15 residues long. Trimming at V came to 8 bases and at J to 2 bases, leaving 10 bases not matched to a gene. The CDR3 DNA follows: TGTGCCAGCTGCGTCCATACAGGGGGAAACACTGAAGCTTTCTTT. Encoded protein: CASCVHTGGNTEAFF.

This clonotype was detected ten times or more. The gene calls are TRBV20-1 and TRBJ2-1; 10 bases are shared with TRBD2. The trim removed 0 bases at V and 7 bases at J, leaving 9 bases unmatched. The CDR3 consists of 16 residues. Germline lookup yields CDR1 DFQATT and CDR2 SNEGSKA (reference sequence). The CDR3 spells CSARDYAASGRNEQFF. The CDR3 DNA follows: TGCAGTGCTAGAGATTATGCGGCTAGCGGGAGAAATGAGCAGTTCTTC.

This clonotype has at least ten counts. The rearrangement links TRBV20-1 to TRBJ1-4; D ambiguous. The germline gives CDR1 DFQATT, CDR2 SNEGSKA (reference sequence). The CDR3 runs to 12 residues. V was clipped by 1 base and J by 0 bases, with 0 bases between them. The CDR3 coding sequence is TGCAGTGCTAGAGCAACTAATGAAAAACTGTTTTTT. This translates into CSARATNEKLFF.

In its sample, this clonotype was seen many times. The chain uses TRBV15 and TRBJ1-2; D gene ambiguous. The V gene lost 0 bases and the J gene lost 4 bases, with 9 bases spanning the gap. From germline, CDR1 is LNHNV and CDR2 YYDKDF (reference sequence). CDR3 length equals 14 residues. The CDR3 reads CATSRDRAGYGYTF. As DNA, the CDR3 is TGTGCCACCAGCAGAGATAGGGCGGGCTATGGCTACACCTTC. Full variable domain (remainder filled in from reference TRBV15 and TRBJ1-2): DAMVIQNPRYQVTQFGKPVTLSCSQTLNHNVMYWYQQKSSQAPKLLFHYYDKDFNNEADTPDNFQSRRPNTSFCFLDIRSPGLGDTAMYLCATSRDRAGYGYTFGSGTRLTVV.

This clonotype was recorded at least ten times. The gene calls are TRBV18 and TRBJ2-7, with D perhaps matching TRBD1 (6 bases). Deletions cut 3 bases from V and 2 bases from J, with 14 bases between. Germline loops: CDR1 KGHSH, CDR2 LQKENI. The CDR3 contains 15 residues. Written as DNA, the CDR3 is TGTGCCAGCTCACCCTCTAGCAGGGGCCCCTACGAGCAGTACTTC. This sequence encodes CASSPSSRGPYEQYF.

V usage is TRBV2 and J usage is TRBJ2-2, with 9 bases fitting TRBD2. Germline CDR1 SNHLY, CDR2 FYNNEI. The CDR3 extends over 17 amino acids. After removal of 6 bases from V and 5 bases from J, the junction contained 13 bases not matched to a gene. CDR3 amino acids: CASSILTHSGGTGELFF. Here the CDR3 DNA reads TGTGCCAGCAGCATCCTGACCCATAGCGGGGGTACCGGGGAGCTGTTTTTT.

This clonotype has more than one count but fewer than ten. The chain couples TRBV6-1 to TRBJ2-1; 7 positions match TRBD2. The CDR3 contains 15 residues. V shed 2 bases, J shed 4 bases, and the junction held 5 bases outside the gene matches. Germline CDR1 MNHNS, CDR2 SASEGT. The CDR3 sequence is CASSETLGGYNEQFF. CDR3 DNA: TGTGCCAGCAGTGAAACCTTGGGGGGGTACAATGAGCAGTTCTTC.

In this sample, this clonotype turned up many times. This chain joins TRBV20-1 and TRBJ2-1; 8 bases agree with TRBD2. V dropped 1 base and J dropped 10; count of bases not matched to a gene: 12. Germline V gene lookup returns CDR1 DFQATT and CDR2 SNEGSKA (reference sequence). The CDR3 spans 15 residues. The CDR3 protein is CSARGSAGALREQFF. CDR3 in DNA: TGCAGTGCTAGAGGATCAGCGGGGGCCCTCAGAGAGCAGTTCTTC.

Many counts were recorded for this clonotype. The rearrangement uses TRBV7-2 and TRBJ1-1; 7 bases are shared with TRBD1. CDR3 length: 14 amino acids. The ends lost 5 bases at V and 4 bases at J; junction bases unmatched: 7. Germline values: CDR1 SGHTA, CDR2 FQGNSA. The CDR3 bases are TGTGCCAGCAGCAGACAGGGATGGGGCACTGAAGCTTTCTTT. Protein sequence: CASSRQGWGTEAFF.